Below are 23 T cell receptor beta chains sequenced from a single sample in a study of T-cell reconstitution after alpha-beta-depleted transplantation in children. Preparing the TCRbeta library involved the use of unique molecular identifiers. TCRdb re-called the PCR reads through MiXCR, storing one row per CDR3 protein. The sample shows around 360,000 distinct CDR3 sequences, around 10% of them seen only once. Sequenced material: PBMCs from the stem cell graft donor, taken from the stem cell graft. The receptors shown here come from a human donor who donated a stem cell graft to a child with acute lymphoblastic leukemia.

The chain recombines TRBV6-5 with TRBJ1-5; 7 bases align to TRBD1. CDR3 length equals 15 residues. Unmatched junction bases numbered 4, after V lost 3 bases and J lost 2 bases. In germline, CDR1 is MNHEY, CDR2 SVGAGI. Written as DNA, the CDR3 is TGTGCCAGCAGTTATTCTCAGGGGGGCAATCAGCCCCAGCATTTT. This sequence encodes CASSYSQGGNQPQHF.

This clonotype was detected only a few times. The V and J genes are TRBV5-5 and TRBJ2-1, with 7 bases that match TRBD2. This CDR3 region has 15 residues. CDR1 is SGHKS, CDR2 YYEKEE, per germline (reference sequence). J gave up 5 bases and V 6 bases, and 11 bases lay outside the gene matches. The CDR3 DNA reads as TGTGCCAGCACCCCACTACCACGGGAGGACAATGAGCAGTTCTTC. The encoded protein is CASTPLPREDNEQFF.

The chain recombines TRBV5-6 with TRBJ1-2, with 8 bases fitting TRBD1. This CDR3 region has 18 residues. CDR1 is SGHDT, CDR2 YYEEEE, per germline. Losses at the gene ends were 7 bases for V and 2 bases for J; bases not matched to a gene: 19. The CDR3 DNA sequence: TGTGCCAGCGGGCAGGGGTTGAGCAGGGGGCAAAGGAACTATGGCTACACCTTC. Its protein is CASGQGLSRGQRNYGYTF.

J is TRBJ2-3 and V is TRBV5-1; 7 bases map to TRBD2. The germline gives CDR1 SGHRS, CDR2 YFSETQ. CDR3 size: 14 residues. V lost 0 bases to trimming and J lost 5 bases; unmatched junction nucleotides: 3. This CDR3 reads CASSLVGGQDTQYF. Here the CDR3 DNA reads TGCGCCAGCAGCTTGGTGGGAGGGCAAGATACGCAGTATTTT.

This clonotype was detected a few times. J is TRBJ2-7 and V is TRBV4-1; 7 bases align to TRBD2. V trimming: 1 base; J trimming: 1 base; junction bases outside the gene matches: 4. From germline, CDR1 is MGHRA and CDR2 YSYEKL. The CDR3 covers 15 residues. CDR3 amino acids: CASSQGPSGSYEQYF. The DNA of the CDR3 is TGCGCCAGCAGCCAAGGGCCTAGCGGTTCCTACGAGCAGTACTTC.

This clonotype was picked up a small number of times. The chain uses TRBV19 and TRBJ1-5, with TRBD1 matching over 10 bases. The CDR3 loop spans 16 amino acids. Germline CDR1 LNHDA, CDR2 SQIVND (reference sequence). With 0 bases clipped from V and 13 bases from J, the junction kept 12 bases outside the gene matches. The CDR3 sequence is CASSIDRDRGRRPQHF. The CDR3, as DNA: TGTGCCAGTAGTATAGACCGGGACAGGGGCCGAAGGCCACAGCATTTT.

The J gene is TRBJ2-1, the V gene TRBV19; 7 nucleotides line up with TRBD2. V shed 3 bases and J 1 base; nucleotides not matched to a gene: 6. Germline assignment: CDR1 LNHDA and CDR2 SQIVND (reference sequence). The CDR3 loop spans 16 amino acids. The CDR3 nucleotides read TGTGCCAGTAGTATTTCGGACGGGAGGTCCTACAATGAGCAGTTCTTC. It encodes CASSISDGRSYNEQFF.

The chain links TRBV7-6 to TRBJ2-1; D remains ambiguous. The germline V gene has CDR1 SGHVS and CDR2 FNYEAQ. Trimming removed 7 bases from V and 7 bases from J, with 14 bases in between. The CDR3 spans 13 residues. CDR3 sequence: CASTRNHPNEQFF. The CDR3 DNA reads as TGTGCCAGCACTCGAAACCACCCGAATGAGCAGTTCTTC.

This chain uses TRBV4-1 with TRBJ1-5; D is unclear. The CDR3 runs to 12 residues. Germline values: CDR1 MGHRA, CDR2 YSYEKL. V lost 1 base and J 7 bases, leaving 5 bases between the germline ends. In DNA, the CDR3 is TGCGCCAGCAGCCAAGTGGGGCAGCCCCAGCATTTT. Its protein is CASSQVGQPQHF.

This clonotype has only a few counts. The chain couples TRBV29-1 to TRBJ2-1; 8 bases agree with TRBD2. Trimming cost V 4 bases and J 0 bases; bases outside gene matches: 8. The CDR3 runs 16 residues. The germline gives CDR1 SQVTM, CDR2 ANQGSEA. This CDR3 reads CSVGGRSGSSYNEQFF. The DNA of the CDR3 is TGCAGCGTTGGAGGACGGAGCGGGAGCTCCTACAATGAGCAGTTCTTC.

This clonotype was recorded a few times. The chain recombines TRBV7-3 with TRBJ2-5; 13 bases are shared with TRBD2. The V gene's germline CDR1 is SGHTA and CDR2 FQGTGA. The CDR3 covers 15 residues. J was trimmed by 4 bases and V by 4 bases; bases with no gene match: 3. Here the CDR3 DNA reads TGTGCCAGCAGCTCCGGGACTAGCGGGATAGAGACCCAGTACTTC. It codes for CASSSGTSGIETQYF.

This clonotype was counted many times. CDR3 region: CASSDSLDSPLHF. The CDR3 bases are TGTGCCAGCAGTGACTCGCTTGATTCACCCCTCCACTTT. The V gene is TRBV7-2, the J gene TRBJ1-6; D remains unclear. The V and J ends lost 6 bases and 8 bases respectively, with 11 bases between them. The CDR3 is made up of 13 amino acids. Germline V gives CDR1 SGHTA, CDR2 FQGNSA.

This chain joins TRBV4-1 and TRBJ2-5; D not resolved. Germline values: CDR1 MGHRA, CDR2 YSYEKL. The CDR3 sequence is 13 residues long. Trimming left V 6 bases short and J 5 bases short, with 13 bases between. Here the CDR3 reads CASSIQWAETQYF. In DNA form, the CDR3 reads TGCGCCAGCAGTATCCAGTGGGCCGAGACCCAGTACTTC.

There are many counts of this clonotype. V usage is TRBV7-2 and J usage is TRBJ2-7; 7 bases align to TRBD2. J lost 7 bases, V lost 1 base, and 7 bases had no gene match. CDR3 length: 14 amino acids. Germline loops: CDR1 SGHTA, CDR2 FQGNSA. The CDR3 DNA reads TGTGCCAGCAGCTTAGGAAGCGGGAAGAGGGAGCAGTACTTC. Its translation: CASSLGSGKREQYF.

The rearrangement joins TRBV27 to TRBJ2-7, with 12 bases fitting TRBD1. This CDR3 region has 16 residues. Germline V gene sequence: CDR1 MNHEY, CDR2 SMNVEV (reference sequence). V lost 3 bases to trimming and J lost 3 bases; unmatched junction nucleotides: 6. CDR3 protein: CASSFWGTGGNYEQYF. The CDR3 bases are TGTGCCAGCAGTTTCTGGGGGACAGGGGGCAACTACGAGCAGTACTTC.

The gene calls are TRBV30 and TRBJ2-6; 7 bases are shared with TRBD1. The V gene's germline CDR1 is GTSNPN and CDR2 SVGIG (reference sequence). V trimming: 4 bases; J trimming: 1 base; junction bases outside the gene matches: 13. This CDR3 is built from 18 residues. For the CDR3, the DNA is TGTGCCTGGAACCCGGTCAGGGGGTCCTTTTCTGGGGCCAACGTCCTGACTTTC. It specifies CAWNPVRGSFSGANVLTF.

The chain uses TRBV29-1 and TRBJ2-1, with 12 bases fitting TRBD2. Germline CDR1 is SQVTM and CDR2 is ANQGSEA. Trimming removed 2 bases from V and 5 bases from J; junction bases left unmatched: 10. The CDR3 spans 17 residues. The CDR3 DNA sequence: TGCAGCGTTGAAACTAGCGGGAGGTCCCCTTATGACAATGAGCAGTTCTTC. It yields the protein CSVETSGRSPYDNEQFF.

The chain is built from TRBV6-1 and TRBJ1-5; tentative D call: TRBD1 (5 bases). Trimming removed 6 bases at V and 6 bases at J, with 21 bases between. Germline assignment: CDR1 MNHNS and CDR2 SASEGT. The CDR3 length is 16 residues. In nucleotides, the CDR3 is TGTGCCAGCAGCGGAATGGAGGTTGCAGGGAGTCAGCCCCAGCATTTT. This sequence encodes CASSGMEVAGSQPQHF.

The rearrangement links TRBV5-1 to TRBJ1-1; 7 bases align to TRBD1. J gave up 3 bases and V 6 bases, and 17 bases lay outside the gene matches. The CDR3 has 17 amino acids. CDR1 is SGHRS, CDR2 YFSETQ, per germline. CDR3 sequence reads: CASKATGVPGRDTEAFF. For the CDR3, the DNA is TGCGCCAGCAAAGCCACAGGGGTCCCCGGGCGGGACACTGAAGCTTTCTTT.

This chain connects TRBV7-8 to TRBJ2-1; weak D call: TRBD2 (6 bases). From germline, CDR1 is SGHVS and CDR2 FQNEAQ. The CDR3 extends over 14 amino acids. With 3 bases removed from V and 3 bases from J, the gap between germline ends came to 9 bases. The DNA for the CDR3 is TGTGCCAGCAGCTTCGGGAGCCTCTACAATGAGCAGTTCTTC. Translation: CASSFGSLYNEQFF.

In this sample, this clonotype turned up a few times. The chain couples TRBV30 to TRBJ2-1, with 7 bases matching TRBD2. Germline V lookup: CDR1 GTSNPN, CDR2 SVGIG (reference sequence). CDR3 length equals 15 residues. After removal of 0 bases from V and 4 bases from J, the junction contained 6 bases not matched to a gene. The CDR3 nucleotides are TGTGCCTGGAGTGTAACGGGAGGCGGATACAATGAGCAGTTCTTC. Protein product: CAWSVTGGGYNEQFF.

J is TRBJ2-1 and V is TRBV7-3; a possible D gene is TRBD1 (6 bases). The CDR3 is 13 amino acids. The V gene lost 3 bases and the J gene lost 9 bases, with 12 bases spanning the gap. Per the germline V gene, CDR1 is SGHTA and CDR2 is FQGTGA. In DNA form, the CDR3 reads TGTGCCAGCAGCTTGGGGACCAGGGGTGAGCAGTTCTTC. Translation gives CASSLGTRGEQFF.

This clonotype was counted between two and nine times. The genes are TRBV20-1 and TRBJ2-7, with 10 bases lining up with TRBD2. J was trimmed by 1 base and V by 1 base; bases with no gene match: 7. The CDR3 totals 16 residues. Germline-derived CDR1 and CDR2 are DFQATT and SNEGSKA (reference sequence). The CDR3 sequence: CSARATGTSVSYEQYF. CDR3 DNA sequence: TGCAGTGCTAGAGCTACCGGGACTAGCGTTTCCTACGAGCAGTACTTC.